Listed here are 18 T cell receptor beta chains from one sample, sequenced in a study of identical twins. One entry per CDR3 protein results from TCRdb running MiXCR on the 5' RACE reads. The data contain approximately 300,000 distinct CDR3 sequences, roughly 9.7% of them singletons. These data were likewise used in another study, on yellow fever vaccine responses in identical twins.

Sequencing was done on a sample of CD8+ T cells sorted from blood. These receptors were obtained from a young woman in good health.

In this sample, this clonotype turned up many times. CDR3 amino acids: CSARDDGRATDTQYF. The CDR3 DNA is TGCAGTGCTAGAGATGACGGGAGGGCCACAGATACGCAGTATTTT. V and J are TRBV20-1 and TRBJ2-3; the match to TRBD2 covers 8 bases. This CDR3 comprises 15 residues. V lost 0 bases, J lost 2 bases, and 4 bases stayed unmatched. Germline loops: CDR1 DFQATT, CDR2 SNEGSKA (reference sequence).

The chain carries TRBV7-6 and TRBJ2-1; D is unresolved. V lost 5 bases and J 10 bases, leaving 15 bases between the germline ends. Germline assignment: CDR1 SGHVS and CDR2 FNYEAQ. This CDR3 region has 13 residues. CDR3 in DNA: TGTGCCAGCAGCCCGGGTATCGCGTCAGAGCAGTTCTTC. Translation gives CASSPGIASEQFF.

In this sample, this clonotype turned up many times. This chain joins TRBV12-3 or TRBV12-4 and TRBJ2-7; possible D gene TRBD1, 6 bases. The CDR3 has 13 residues. Trimming shortened V by 5 bases and J by 2 bases, and 10 bases separated the two germline ends. CDR3 amino acids: CASSLGTTYEQYF. DNA of the CDR3: TGTGCCAGCAGTCTCGGGACAACCTACGAGCAGTACTTC.

The V gene is TRBV24-1, the J gene TRBJ2-3, with 11 bases matching TRBD2. V lost 9 bases, J lost 1 base, and 14 bases stayed unmatched. The CDR3 contains 18 residues. Germline V gene data show CDR1 as KGHDR and CDR2 as SFDVKD. CDR3 amino acids: CATSLGTSGRIGTDTQYF. The CDR3 coding sequence is TGTGCCACCTCTCTTGGGACTAGCGGTCGTATAGGCACAGATACGCAGTATTTT.

This clonotype has a count of ten or more. This CDR3 is CASSLTGSPRTGELFF. The CDR3 coding sequence is TGTGCCAGCAGCCTCACGGGGTCCCCACGGACCGGGGAGCTGTTTTTT. The genes are TRBV7-6 and TRBJ2-2, with D tentatively TRBD2 (5 bases). The germline V gene has CDR1 SGHVS and CDR2 FNYEAQ. V was clipped by 5 bases and J by 5 bases, with 18 bases between them. The CDR3 runs 16 residues.

This clonotype has just a few counts. This rearrangement joins TRBV4-1 to TRBJ2-5; 7 positions match TRBD1. CDR3 size: 14 residues. Germline CDR1 MGHRA, CDR2 YSYEKL. The J segment lost 5 bases and the V segment lost 2 bases, leaving 5 bases of the junction unmatched. CDR3 amino acids: CASSQPGQSETQYF. The CDR3 DNA is TGCGCCAGCAGCCAACCGGGACAGAGCGAGACCCAGTACTTC.

This clonotype was recorded at least ten times. The genes are TRBV9 and TRBJ1-1; a weak D match, TRBD1 (6 bases). The CDR3 contains 13 residues. V lost 0 bases and J 5 bases, leaving 8 bases between the germline ends. Germline V CDR1 and CDR2: SGDLS, YYNGEE. The CDR3 spells CASSVGGATEAFF. Written as DNA, the CDR3 is TGTGCCAGCAGCGTAGGGGGGGCGACTGAAGCTTTCTTT.

This clonotype turned up a few times. The V call is TRBV2, the J call TRBJ2-3; D may be TRBD1 or TRBD2 (5 bases each). V was cut by 10 bases and J by 2 bases, with 16 bases left in between. The germline V gene has CDR1 SNHLY and CDR2 FYNNEI. The CDR3 has 14 residues. In nucleotides, the CDR3 is TGTGCCATCAACCTATGGGACGCCACAGATACGCAGTATTTT. Translated: CAINLWDATDTQYF.

This chain connects TRBV2 to TRBJ2-2, with 8 bases identical to TRBD1. This CDR3 is 14 amino acids long. CDR1 and CDR2 (germline): SNHLY, FYNNEI. Unmatched junction bases numbered 6, after V lost 9 bases and J lost 3 bases. CDR3 in amino acids: CASLDRVDTGELFF. In DNA, the CDR3 is TGTGCCAGTCTGGACAGGGTCGACACCGGGGAGCTGTTTTTT.

CDR3: CASRETNTPYEQYF. The CDR3 DNA sequence: TGTGCCAGCAGGGAGACAAATACCCCCTACGAGCAGTACTTC. This chain links TRBV6-2 or TRBV6-3 with TRBJ2-7; D remains unclear. V gave up 6 bases and J gave up 2 bases, with 14 bases separating them. CDR3 length equals 14 residues. Germline V CDR1 and CDR2: MNHEY, SVGEGT.

The table lists this clonotype with a few counts. This rearrangement joins TRBV11-1 to TRBJ1-1; D possibly corresponds to TRBD1 (5 bases). Germline loops: CDR1 SGHAT, CDR2 FQDESV (reference sequence). The V and J ends lost 2 bases and 5 bases respectively, with 12 bases between them. This CDR3 region has 14 residues. CDR3 bases: TGTGCCAGCAGCTTATTTCAGGGTCTGACTGAAGCTTTCTTT. As protein: CASSLFQGLTEAFF.

This clonotype was seen many times. V is TRBV12-3 or TRBV12-4 and J is TRBJ1-4; D not certain. The CDR3 is 12 residues long. The V and J ends lost 10 bases and 8 bases respectively, with 14 bases between them. The CDR3 protein is CATLLLGEKLFF. CDR3 sequence (DNA): TGTGCCACTCTTCTTCTGGGGGAAAAACTGTTTTTT.

This clonotype was seen ten or more times. The chain has TRBV11-2 and TRBJ2-1; tentatively, D is TRBD1 or TRBD2 (5 bases each). Germline V gene data show CDR1 as SGHAT and CDR2 as FQNNGV. This CDR3 has 16 residues. V was cut by 2 bases and J by 7 bases, with 18 bases left in between. The CDR3 bases are TGTGCCAGCAGCTTATGGGGGAGCGGCTCCTCGAATGAGCAGTTCTTC. Protein: CASSLWGSGSSNEQFF.

This clonotype was seen a handful of times. The chain uses TRBV27 and TRBJ1-6; the match to TRBD1 covers 7 bases. The trim removed 5 bases at V and 9 bases at J, leaving 10 bases unmatched. This CDR3 is 15 amino acids long. Looked up from germline, CDR1 is MNHEY and CDR2 is SMNVEV (reference sequence). The CDR3 loop is CASSETGSRGSPLHF. The CDR3 region has the DNA TGTGCCAGCAGTGAGACAGGGTCGAGGGGTTCACCCCTCCACTTT.

The chain is built from TRBV7-2 and TRBJ2-7, with 15 bases aligning to TRBD2. Germline lookup yields CDR1 SGHTA and CDR2 FQGNSA. The CDR3 runs 17 residues. Trimming at V came to 0 bases and at J to 7 bases, leaving 7 bases not matched to a gene. The CDR3 is CASSLARTGTSGREQYF. CDR3 coding DNA: TGTGCCAGCAGCTTAGCTAGGACCGGGACTAGCGGGAGGGAGCAGTACTTC.

This clonotype occurred many times. This chain joins TRBV20-1 and TRBJ2-7; D might be TRBD2 (6 bases). This CDR3 has 17 amino acids. V was pared by 1 base and J by 0 bases, with 19 bases between. CDR1 and CDR2 from the germline V gene are DFQATT and SNEGSKA (reference sequence). This CDR3 reads CSARVAPGREHSYEQYF. The CDR3 DNA follows: TGCAGTGCTAGAGTGGCCCCTGGACGGGAGCACTCCTACGAGCAGTACTTC.

This clonotype was seen only a few times. V is TRBV29-1 and J is TRBJ2-7; D remains ambiguous. CDR1 and CDR2 (germline): SQVTM, ANQGSEA. This CDR3 has 14 residues. V lost 5 bases, J lost 3 bases, and 17 bases lay in between. The CDR3 here is CSVSARGSGYEQYF. CDR3 coding DNA: TGCAGCGTTTCAGCCCGCGGCTCGGGCTACGAGCAGTACTTC.

There are many counts of this clonotype. V gene TRBV12-3 or TRBV12-4 combines with J gene TRBJ2-2; a weak D match, TRBD1 (5 bases). The CDR3 sequence is 17 residues long. V was cut by 10 bases and J by 5 bases, with 26 bases left in between. The CDR3 DNA reads TGTGCCACTGCTTCTGACAGTCGCTCAGCAGATACCGGGGAGCTGTTTTTT. Encoded protein: CATASDSRSADTGELFF.